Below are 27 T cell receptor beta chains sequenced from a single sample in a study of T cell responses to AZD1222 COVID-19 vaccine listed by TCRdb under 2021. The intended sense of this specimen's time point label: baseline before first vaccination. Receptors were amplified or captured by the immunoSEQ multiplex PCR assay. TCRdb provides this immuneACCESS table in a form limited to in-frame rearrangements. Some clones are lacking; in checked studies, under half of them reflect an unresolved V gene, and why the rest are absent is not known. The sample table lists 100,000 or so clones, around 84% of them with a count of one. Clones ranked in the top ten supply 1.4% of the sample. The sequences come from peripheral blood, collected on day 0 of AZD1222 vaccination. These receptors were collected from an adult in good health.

CDR3 in amino acids: CASRGQGPYEQYF. The CDR3, as DNA: TGTGCCAGCAGAGGGCAGGGCCCCTACGAGCAGTACTTC. The V call is TRBV27, the J call TRBJ2-7, with a tentative D call TRBD1 (5 bases). Between the trimmed V and J ends, which lost 6 bases and 2 bases, there was a span of 11 bases. This CDR3 is 13 amino acids long. Germline V gene lookup returns CDR1 MNHEY and CDR2 SMNVEV (reference sequence).

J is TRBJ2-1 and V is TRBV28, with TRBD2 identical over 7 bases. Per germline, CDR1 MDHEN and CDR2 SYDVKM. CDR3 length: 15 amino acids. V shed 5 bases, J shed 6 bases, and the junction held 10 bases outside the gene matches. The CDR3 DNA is TGTGCCAGCAGTCCCGTGGCGGGAGCTGGCAATGAGCAGTTCTTC. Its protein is CASSPVAGAGNEQFF. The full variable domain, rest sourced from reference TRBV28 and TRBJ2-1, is DVKVTQSSRYLVKRTGEKVFLECVQDMDHENMFWYRQDPGLGLRLIYFSYDVKMKEKGDIPEGYSVSREKKERFSLILESASTNQTSMYLCASSPVAGAGNEQFFGPGTRLTVL.

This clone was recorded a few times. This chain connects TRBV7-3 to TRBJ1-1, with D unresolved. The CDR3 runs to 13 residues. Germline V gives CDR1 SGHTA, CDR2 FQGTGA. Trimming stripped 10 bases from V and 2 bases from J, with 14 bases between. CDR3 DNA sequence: TGTGCCACCGCGGACGGCCAAAACACTGAAGCTTTCTTT. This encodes CATADGQNTEAFF.

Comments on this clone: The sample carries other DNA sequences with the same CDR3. CDR3 in DNA: TGTGCCAGCTCACCTGGGACAGGACATGAAAAACTGTTTTTT. Encoded protein: CASSPGTGHEKLFF. The V gene is TRBV18, the J gene TRBJ1-4; 8 bases match TRBD1. The trim removed 3 bases at V and 6 bases at J, leaving 3 bases unmatched. The CDR3 is made up of 14 amino acids. CDR1 is KGHSH and CDR2 is LQKENI in the germline V gene.

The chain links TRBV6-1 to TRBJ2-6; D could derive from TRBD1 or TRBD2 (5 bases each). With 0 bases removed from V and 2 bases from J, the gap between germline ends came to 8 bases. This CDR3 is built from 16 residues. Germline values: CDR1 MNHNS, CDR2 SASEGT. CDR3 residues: CASSEAGVPGANVLTF. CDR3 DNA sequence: TGTGCCAGCAGTGAAGCGGGGGTACCTGGGGCCAACGTCCTGACTTTC.

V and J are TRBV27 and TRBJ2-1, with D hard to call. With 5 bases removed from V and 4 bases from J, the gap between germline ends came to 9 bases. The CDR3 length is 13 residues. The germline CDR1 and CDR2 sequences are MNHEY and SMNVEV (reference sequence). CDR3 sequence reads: CASSPTEYNEQFF. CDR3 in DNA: TGTGCCAGCAGTCCGACGGAGTACAATGAGCAGTTCTTC.

The CDR3 sequence: CASSSRTGGRYF. The CDR3 bases are TGTGCCAGCAGTTCCCGGACAGGGGGCCGGTACTTC. The chain carries TRBV27 and TRBJ2-7, with 11 bases that match TRBD1. The CDR3 contains 12 residues. Unmatched junction bases numbered 5, after V lost 4 bases and J lost 12 bases. Germline V gene data show CDR1 as MNHEY and CDR2 as SMNVEV (reference sequence).

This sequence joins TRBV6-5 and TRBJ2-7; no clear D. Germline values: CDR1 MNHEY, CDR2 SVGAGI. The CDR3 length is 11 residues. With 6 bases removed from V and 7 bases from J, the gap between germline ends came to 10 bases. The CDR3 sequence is CASSKGWEQYF. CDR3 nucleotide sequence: TGTGCCAGCAGCAAGGGATGGGAGCAGTACTTC.

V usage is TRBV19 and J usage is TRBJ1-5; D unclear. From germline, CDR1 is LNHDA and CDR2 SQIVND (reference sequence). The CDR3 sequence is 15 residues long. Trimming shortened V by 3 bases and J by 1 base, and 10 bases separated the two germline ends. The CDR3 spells CASSMIGGSNQPQHF. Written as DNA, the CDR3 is TGTGCCAGTAGTATGATAGGAGGGAGCAATCAGCCCCAGCATTTT.

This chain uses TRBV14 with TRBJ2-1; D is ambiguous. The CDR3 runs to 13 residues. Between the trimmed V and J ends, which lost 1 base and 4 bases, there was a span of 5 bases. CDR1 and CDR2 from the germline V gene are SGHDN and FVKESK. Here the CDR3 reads CASSQGGYNEQFF. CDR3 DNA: TGTGCCAGCAGCCAAGGAGGTTACAATGAGCAGTTCTTC.

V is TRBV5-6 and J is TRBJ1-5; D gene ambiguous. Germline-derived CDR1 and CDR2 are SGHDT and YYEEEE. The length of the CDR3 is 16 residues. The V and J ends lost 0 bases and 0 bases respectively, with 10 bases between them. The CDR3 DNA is TGTGCCAGCAGCTTGGCCGGGCGGTATAGCAATCAGCCCCAGCATTTT. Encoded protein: CASSLAGRYSNQPQHF.

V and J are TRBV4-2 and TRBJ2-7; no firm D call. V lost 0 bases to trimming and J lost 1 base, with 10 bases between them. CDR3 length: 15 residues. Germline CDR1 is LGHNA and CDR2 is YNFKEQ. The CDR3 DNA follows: TGTGCCAGCAGCCAAGATCCTTCCAGATCCTACGAGCAGTACTTC. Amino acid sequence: CASSQDPSRSYEQYF.

The chain's CDR3 is CASSGYSLARASEQFF. CDR3 DNA: TGTGCCAGCAGCGGTTATTCCCTAGCCAGGGCAAGTGAGCAGTTCTTC. V gene TRBV7-9 combines with J gene TRBJ2-1; D is tentatively TRBD1 or TRBD2 (5 bases each). The CDR3 totals 16 residues. CDR1 is SEHNR, CDR2 FQNEAQ, per germline (reference sequence). Trimming removed 5 bases from V and 9 bases from J, with 23 bases in between.

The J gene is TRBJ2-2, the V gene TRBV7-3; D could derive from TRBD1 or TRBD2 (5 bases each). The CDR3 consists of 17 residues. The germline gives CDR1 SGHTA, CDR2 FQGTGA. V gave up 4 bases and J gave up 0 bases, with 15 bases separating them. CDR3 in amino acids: CASSSPSGTPNTGELFF. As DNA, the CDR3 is TGTGCCAGCAGCTCGCCGTCCGGGACGCCGAACACCGGGGAGCTGTTTTTT.

DNA for the CDR3: TGTGCCAGCTCACCGTTCGACACAACTAATGAAAAACTGTTTTTT. Translated: CASSPFDTTNEKLFF. This chain links TRBV18 with TRBJ1-4; D remains ambiguous. V was cut by 3 bases and J by 0 bases, with 8 bases left in between. This CDR3 region has 15 residues. The germline CDR1 and CDR2 sequences are KGHSH and LQKENI.

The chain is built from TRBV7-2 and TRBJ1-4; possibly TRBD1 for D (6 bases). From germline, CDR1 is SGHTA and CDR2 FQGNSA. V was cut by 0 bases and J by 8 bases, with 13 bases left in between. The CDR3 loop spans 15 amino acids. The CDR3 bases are TGTGCCAGCAGCTTAGCGCTCAGGGGTCAAGAAAAACTGTTTTTT. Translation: CASSLALRGQEKLFF. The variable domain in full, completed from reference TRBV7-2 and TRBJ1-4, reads GAGVSQSPSNKVTEKGKDVELRCDPISGHTALYWYRQSLGQGLEFLIYFQGNSAPDKSGLPSDRFSAERTGGSVSTLTIQRTQQEDSAVYLCASSLALRGQEKLFFGSGTQLSVL.

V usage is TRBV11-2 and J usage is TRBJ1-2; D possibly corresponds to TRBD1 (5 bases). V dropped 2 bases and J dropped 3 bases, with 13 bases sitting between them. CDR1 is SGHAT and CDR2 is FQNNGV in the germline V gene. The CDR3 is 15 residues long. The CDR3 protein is CASSLQGAGDYGYTF. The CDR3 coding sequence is TGTGCCAGCAGCTTACAGGGAGCCGGGGACTATGGCTACACCTTC.

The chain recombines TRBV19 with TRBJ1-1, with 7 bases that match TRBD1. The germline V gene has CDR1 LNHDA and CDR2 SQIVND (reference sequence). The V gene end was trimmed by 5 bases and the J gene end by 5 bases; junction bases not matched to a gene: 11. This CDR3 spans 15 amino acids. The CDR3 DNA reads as TGTGCCAGTAGTTCCATGGACAGGCCAATTACTGAAGCTTTCTTT. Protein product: CASSSMDRPITEAFF.

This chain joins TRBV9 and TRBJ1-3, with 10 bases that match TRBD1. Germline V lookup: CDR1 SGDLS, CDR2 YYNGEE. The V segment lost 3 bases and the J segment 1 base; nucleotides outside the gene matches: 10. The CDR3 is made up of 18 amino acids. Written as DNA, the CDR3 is TGTGCCAGCAGCGCAACCCCGGACAGGGGGACTTCTGGAAACACCATATATTTT. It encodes CASSATPDRGTSGNTIYF.

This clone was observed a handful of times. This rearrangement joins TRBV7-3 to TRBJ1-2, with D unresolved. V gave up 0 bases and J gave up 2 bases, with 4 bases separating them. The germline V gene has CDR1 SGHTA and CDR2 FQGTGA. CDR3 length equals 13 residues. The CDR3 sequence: CASSLTQNYGYTF. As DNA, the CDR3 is TGTGCCAGCAGCTTAACACAGAACTATGGCTACACCTTC.

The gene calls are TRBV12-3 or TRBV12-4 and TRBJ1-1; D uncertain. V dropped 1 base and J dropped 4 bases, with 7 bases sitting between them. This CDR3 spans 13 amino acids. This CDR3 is CASSLGEGTEAFF. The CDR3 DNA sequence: TGTGCCAGCAGTTTAGGGGAGGGCACTGAAGCTTTCTTT.

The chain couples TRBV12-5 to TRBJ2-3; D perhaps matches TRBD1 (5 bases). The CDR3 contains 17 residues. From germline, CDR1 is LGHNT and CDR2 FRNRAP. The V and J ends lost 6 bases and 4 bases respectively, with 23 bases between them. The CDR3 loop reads CASGITRVGFSPDTQYF. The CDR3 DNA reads TGTGCTAGTGGAATAACCAGGGTTGGCTTTTCTCCAGATACGCAGTATTTT. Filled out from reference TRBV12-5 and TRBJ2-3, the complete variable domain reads DARVTQTPRHKVTEMGQEVTMRCQPILGHNTVFWYRQTMMQGLELLAYFRNRAPLDDSGMPKDRFSAEMPDATLATLKIQPSEPRDSAVYFCASGITRVGFSPDTQYFGPGTRLTVL.

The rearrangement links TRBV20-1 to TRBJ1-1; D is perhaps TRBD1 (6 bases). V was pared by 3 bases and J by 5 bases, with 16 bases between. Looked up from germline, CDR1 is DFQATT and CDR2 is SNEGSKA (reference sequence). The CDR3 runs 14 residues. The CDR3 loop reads CSASLAGARTEAFF. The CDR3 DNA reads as TGCAGTGCTAGTTTGGCGGGGGCGAGGACTGAAGCTTTCTTT.

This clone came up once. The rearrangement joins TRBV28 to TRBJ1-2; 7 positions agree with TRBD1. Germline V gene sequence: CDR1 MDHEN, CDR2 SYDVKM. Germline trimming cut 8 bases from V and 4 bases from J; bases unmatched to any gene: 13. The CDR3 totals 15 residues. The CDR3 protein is CASSPGGGGVYGYTF. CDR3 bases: TGTGCCAGCTCCCCGGGAGGAGGGGGCGTCTATGGCTACACCTTC.

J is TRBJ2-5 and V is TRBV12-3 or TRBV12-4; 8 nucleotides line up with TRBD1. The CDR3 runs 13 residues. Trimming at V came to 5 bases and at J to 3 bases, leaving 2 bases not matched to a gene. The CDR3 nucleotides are TGTGCCAGCAGTCGGGGACAGGAAGAGACCCAGTACTTC. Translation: CASSRGQEETQYF.

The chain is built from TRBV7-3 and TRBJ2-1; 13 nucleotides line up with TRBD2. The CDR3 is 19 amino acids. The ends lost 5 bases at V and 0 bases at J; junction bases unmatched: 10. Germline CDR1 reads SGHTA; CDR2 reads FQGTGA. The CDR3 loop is CASSPRLAGGWASYNEQFF. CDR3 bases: TGTGCCAGCAGCCCCCGACTAGCGGGAGGATGGGCCTCCTACAATGAGCAGTTCTTC.

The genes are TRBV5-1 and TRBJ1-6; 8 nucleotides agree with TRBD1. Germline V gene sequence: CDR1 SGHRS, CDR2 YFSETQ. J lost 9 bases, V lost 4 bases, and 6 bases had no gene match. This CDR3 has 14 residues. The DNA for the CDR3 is TGCGCCAGCAGCCAGGACAGGGCGAGTTCACCCCTCCACTTT. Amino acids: CASSQDRASSPLHF.